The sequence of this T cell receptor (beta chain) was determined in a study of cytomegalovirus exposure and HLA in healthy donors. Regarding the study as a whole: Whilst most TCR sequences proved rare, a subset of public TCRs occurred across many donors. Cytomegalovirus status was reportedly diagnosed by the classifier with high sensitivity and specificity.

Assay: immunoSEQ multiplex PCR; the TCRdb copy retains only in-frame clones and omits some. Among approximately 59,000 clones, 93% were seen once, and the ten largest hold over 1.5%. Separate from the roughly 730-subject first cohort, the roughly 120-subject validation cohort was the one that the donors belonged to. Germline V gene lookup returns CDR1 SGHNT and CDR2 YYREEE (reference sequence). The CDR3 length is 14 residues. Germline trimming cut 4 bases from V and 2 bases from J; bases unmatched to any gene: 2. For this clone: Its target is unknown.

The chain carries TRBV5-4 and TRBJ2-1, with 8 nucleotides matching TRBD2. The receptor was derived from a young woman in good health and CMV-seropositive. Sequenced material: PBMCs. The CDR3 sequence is CASSRGGAYNEQFF. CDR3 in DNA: TGTGCCAGCAGCCGGGGGGGCGCCTACAATGAGCAGTTCTTC.